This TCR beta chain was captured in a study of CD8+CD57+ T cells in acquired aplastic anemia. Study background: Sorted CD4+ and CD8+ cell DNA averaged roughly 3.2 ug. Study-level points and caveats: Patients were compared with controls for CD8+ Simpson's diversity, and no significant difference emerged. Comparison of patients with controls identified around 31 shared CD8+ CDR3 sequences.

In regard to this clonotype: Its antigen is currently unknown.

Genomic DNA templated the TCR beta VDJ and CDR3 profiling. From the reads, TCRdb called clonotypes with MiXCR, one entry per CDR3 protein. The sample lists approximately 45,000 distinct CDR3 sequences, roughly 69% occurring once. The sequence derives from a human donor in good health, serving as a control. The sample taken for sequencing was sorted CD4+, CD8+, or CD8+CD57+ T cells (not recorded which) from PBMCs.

The CDR3 is CSVGNRGTEAFF. DNA for the CDR3: TGCAGCGTTGGTAACAGGGGAACTGAAGCTTTCTTT. J is TRBJ1-1 and V is TRBV29-1; TRBD1 matches at 7 bases. V was clipped by 4 bases and J by 5 bases; unmatched bases: 4. In germline, CDR1 is SQVTM, CDR2 ANQGSEA. The CDR3 totals 12 residues. The full variable domain, its missing parts supplied by reference TRBV29-1 and TRBJ1-1, is SAVISQKPSRDICQRGTSLTIQCQVDSQVTMMFWYRQQPGQSLTLIATANQGSEATYESGFVIDKFPISRPNLTFSTLTVSNMSPEDSSIYLCSVGNRGTEAFFGQGTRLTVV.